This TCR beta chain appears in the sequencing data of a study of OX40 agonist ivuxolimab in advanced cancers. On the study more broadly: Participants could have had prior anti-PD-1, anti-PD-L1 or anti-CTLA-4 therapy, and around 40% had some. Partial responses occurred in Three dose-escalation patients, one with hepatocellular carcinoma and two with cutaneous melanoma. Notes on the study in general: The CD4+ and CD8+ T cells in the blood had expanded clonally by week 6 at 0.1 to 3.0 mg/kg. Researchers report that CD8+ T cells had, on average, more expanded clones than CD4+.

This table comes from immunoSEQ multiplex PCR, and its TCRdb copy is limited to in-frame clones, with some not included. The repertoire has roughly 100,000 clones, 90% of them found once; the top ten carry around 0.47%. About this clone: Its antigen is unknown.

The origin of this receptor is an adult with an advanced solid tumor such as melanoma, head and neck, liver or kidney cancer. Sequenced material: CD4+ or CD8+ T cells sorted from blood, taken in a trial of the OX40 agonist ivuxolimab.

CDR3 in amino acids: CSSEQSINTEAFF. The CDR3 DNA reads as TGCAGCTCAGAACAGAGCATCAACACTGAAGCTTTCTTT. This chain connects TRBV29-1 to TRBJ1-1; no firm D call. Trimming took off 8 bases at V and 2 bases at J, with 15 bases between the two ends. The CDR3 is made up of 13 amino acids. Germline lookup yields CDR1 SQVTM and CDR2 ANQGSEA.